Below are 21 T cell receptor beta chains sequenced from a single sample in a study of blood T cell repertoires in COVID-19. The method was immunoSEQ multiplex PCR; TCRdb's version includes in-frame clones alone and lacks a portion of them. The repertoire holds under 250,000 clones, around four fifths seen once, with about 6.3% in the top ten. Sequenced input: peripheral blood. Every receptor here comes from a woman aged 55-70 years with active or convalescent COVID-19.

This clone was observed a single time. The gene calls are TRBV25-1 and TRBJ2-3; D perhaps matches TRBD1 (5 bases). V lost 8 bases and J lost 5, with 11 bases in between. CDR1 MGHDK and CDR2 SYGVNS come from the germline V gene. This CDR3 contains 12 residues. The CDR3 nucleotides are TGTGCCAGCTCCAGACAGTTAGATACGCAGTATTTT. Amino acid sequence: CASSRQLDTQYF.

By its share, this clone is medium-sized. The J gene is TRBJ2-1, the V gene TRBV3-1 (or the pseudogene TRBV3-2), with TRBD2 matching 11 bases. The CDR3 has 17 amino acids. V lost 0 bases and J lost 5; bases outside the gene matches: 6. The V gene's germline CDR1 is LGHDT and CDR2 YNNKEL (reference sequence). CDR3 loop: CASSQEASGRTNNEQFF. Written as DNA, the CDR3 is TGTGCCAGCAGCCAAGAGGCTAGCGGGAGGACAAACAATGAGCAGTTCTTC.

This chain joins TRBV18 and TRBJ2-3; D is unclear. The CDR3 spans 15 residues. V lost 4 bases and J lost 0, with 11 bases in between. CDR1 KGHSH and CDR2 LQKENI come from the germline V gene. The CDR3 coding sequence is TGTGCCAGCTCACTAGGTGGAGCTAGCACAGATACGCAGTATTTT. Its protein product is CASSLGGASTDTQYF.

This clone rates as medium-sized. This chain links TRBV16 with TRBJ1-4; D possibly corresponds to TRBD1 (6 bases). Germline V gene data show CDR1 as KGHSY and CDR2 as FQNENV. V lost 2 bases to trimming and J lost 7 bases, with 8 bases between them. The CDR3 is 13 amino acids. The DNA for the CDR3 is TGTGCCAGCAGCCAAACAGGGTTTGAAAAACTGTTTTTT. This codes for CASSQTGFEKLFF.

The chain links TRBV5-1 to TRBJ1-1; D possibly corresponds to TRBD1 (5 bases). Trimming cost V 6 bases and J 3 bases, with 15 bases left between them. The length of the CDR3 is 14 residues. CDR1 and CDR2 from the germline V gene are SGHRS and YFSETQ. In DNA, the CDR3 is TGCGCCAGCACACGGGAGGGGCAGGACACTGAAGCTTTCTTT. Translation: CASTREGQDTEAFF.

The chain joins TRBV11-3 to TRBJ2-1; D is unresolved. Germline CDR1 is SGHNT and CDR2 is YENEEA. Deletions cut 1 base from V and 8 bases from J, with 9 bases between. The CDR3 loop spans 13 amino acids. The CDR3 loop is CASSLAFSDEQFF. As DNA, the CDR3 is TGTGCCAGCAGCTTAGCCTTTTCCGATGAGCAGTTCTTC.

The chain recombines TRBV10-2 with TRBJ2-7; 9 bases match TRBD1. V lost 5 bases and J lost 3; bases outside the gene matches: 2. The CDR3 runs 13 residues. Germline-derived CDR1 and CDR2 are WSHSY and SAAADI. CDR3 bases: TGCGCCAGCAGTCCGGACAGGGGCTACGAGCAGTACGTC. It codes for CASSPDRGYEQYV.

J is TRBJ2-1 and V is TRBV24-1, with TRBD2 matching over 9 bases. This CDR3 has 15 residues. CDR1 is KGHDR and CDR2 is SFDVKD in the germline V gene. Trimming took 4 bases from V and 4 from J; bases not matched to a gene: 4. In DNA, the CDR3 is TGTGCCACCAGTGAGGCGCGGGAGGGATACAATGAGCAGTTCTTC. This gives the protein CATSEAREGYNEQFF.

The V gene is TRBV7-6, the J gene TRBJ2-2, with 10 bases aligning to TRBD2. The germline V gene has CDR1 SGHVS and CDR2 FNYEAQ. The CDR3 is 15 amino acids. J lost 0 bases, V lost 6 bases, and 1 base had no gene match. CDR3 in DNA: TGTGCCAGCAGACTAGCGGGGTCGAACACCGGGGAGCTGTTTTTT. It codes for CASRLAGSNTGELFF.

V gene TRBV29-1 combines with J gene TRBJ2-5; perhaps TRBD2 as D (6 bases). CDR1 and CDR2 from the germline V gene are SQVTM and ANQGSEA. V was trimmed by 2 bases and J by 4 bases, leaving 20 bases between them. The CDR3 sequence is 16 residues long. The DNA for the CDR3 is TGCAGCGTTGAAATCTCGCGACTAGGGTCGGGAGAGACCCAGTACTTC. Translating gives CSVEISRLGSGETQYF.

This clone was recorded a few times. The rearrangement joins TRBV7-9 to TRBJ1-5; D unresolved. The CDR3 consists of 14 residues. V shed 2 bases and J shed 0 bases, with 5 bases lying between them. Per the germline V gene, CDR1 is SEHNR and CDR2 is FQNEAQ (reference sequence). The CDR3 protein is CASSLQDSNQPQHF. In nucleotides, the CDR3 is TGTGCCAGCAGCTTACAGGATAGCAATCAGCCCCAGCATTTT.

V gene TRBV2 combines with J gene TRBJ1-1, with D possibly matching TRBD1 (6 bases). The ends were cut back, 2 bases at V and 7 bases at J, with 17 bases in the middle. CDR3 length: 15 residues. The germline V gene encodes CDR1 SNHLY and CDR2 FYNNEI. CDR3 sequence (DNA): TGTGCCAGCAGTGAACAGGGGCAAGGGGGGGTTGAAGCTTTCTTT. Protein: CASSEQGQGGVEAFF.

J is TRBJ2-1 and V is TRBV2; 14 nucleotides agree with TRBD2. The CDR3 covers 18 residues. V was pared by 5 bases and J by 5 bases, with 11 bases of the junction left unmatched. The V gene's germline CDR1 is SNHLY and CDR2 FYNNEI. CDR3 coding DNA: TGTGCCAGCAGTCCACCTAGGACTAGCGGGAGGACCGACAATGAGCAGTTCTTC. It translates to CASSPPRTSGRTDNEQFF.

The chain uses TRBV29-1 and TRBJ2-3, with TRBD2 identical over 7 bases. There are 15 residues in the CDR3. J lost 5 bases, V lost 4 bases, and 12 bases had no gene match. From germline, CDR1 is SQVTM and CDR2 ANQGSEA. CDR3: CSVVGSDRGGDTQYF. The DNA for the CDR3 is TGCAGCGTTGTGGGGTCGGACCGCGGGGGAGATACGCAGTATTTT.

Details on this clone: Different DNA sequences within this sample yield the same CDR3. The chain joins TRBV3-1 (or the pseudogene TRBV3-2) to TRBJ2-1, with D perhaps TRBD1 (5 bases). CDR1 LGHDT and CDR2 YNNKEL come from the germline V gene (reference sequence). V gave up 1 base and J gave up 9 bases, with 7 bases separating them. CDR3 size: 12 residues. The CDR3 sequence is CASSQGRGEQFF. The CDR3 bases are TGTGCCAGCAGCCAAGGTAGGGGTGAGCAGTTCTTC.

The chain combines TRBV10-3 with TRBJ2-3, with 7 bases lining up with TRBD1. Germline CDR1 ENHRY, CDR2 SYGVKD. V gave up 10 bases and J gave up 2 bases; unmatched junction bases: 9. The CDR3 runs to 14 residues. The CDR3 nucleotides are TGTGCCAGCCAACAGGGGTATATCACAGATACGCAGTATTTT. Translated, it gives CASQQGYITDTQYF.

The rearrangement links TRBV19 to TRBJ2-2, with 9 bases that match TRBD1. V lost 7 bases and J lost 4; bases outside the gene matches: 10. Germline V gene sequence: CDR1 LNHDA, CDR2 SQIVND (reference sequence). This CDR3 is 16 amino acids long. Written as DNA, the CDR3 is TGTGCCAGTACCTCATACGGGACAGGGACCACCGGGGAGCTGTTTTTT. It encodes CASTSYGTGTTGELFF.

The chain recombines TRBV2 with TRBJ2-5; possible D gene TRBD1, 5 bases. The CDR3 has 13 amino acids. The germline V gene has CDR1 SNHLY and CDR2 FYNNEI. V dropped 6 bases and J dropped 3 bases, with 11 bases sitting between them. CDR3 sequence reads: CASSKDSEETQYF. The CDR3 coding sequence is TGTGCCAGCAGCAAAGACAGCGAAGAGACCCAGTACTTC. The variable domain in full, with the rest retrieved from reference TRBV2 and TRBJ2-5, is EPEVTQTPSHQVTQMGQEVILRCVPISNHLYFYWYRQILGQKVEFLVSFYNNEISEKSEIFDDQFSVERPDGSNFTLKIRSTKLEDSAMYFCASSKDSEETQYFGPGTRLLVL.

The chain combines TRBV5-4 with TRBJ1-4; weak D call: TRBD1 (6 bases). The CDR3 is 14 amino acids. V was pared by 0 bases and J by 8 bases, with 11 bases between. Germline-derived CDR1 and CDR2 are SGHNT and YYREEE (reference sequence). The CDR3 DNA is TGTGCCAGCAGCTTGGAACAGGGTAACGAAAAACTGTTTTTT. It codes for CASSLEQGNEKLFF. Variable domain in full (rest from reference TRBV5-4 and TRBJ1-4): ETGVTQSPTHLIKTRGQQVTLRCSSQSGHNTVSWYQQALGQGPQFIFQYYREEENGRGNFPPRFSGLQFPNYSSELNVNALELDDSALYLCASSLEQGNEKLFFGSGTQLSVL.

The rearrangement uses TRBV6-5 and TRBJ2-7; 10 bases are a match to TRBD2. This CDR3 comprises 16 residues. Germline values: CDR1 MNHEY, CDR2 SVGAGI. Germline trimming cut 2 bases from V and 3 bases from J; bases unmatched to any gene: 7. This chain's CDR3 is CASSYNERGGLYEQYV. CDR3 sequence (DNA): TGTGCCAGCAGTTACAATGAGCGGGGGGGCCTCTACGAGCAGTACGTC.

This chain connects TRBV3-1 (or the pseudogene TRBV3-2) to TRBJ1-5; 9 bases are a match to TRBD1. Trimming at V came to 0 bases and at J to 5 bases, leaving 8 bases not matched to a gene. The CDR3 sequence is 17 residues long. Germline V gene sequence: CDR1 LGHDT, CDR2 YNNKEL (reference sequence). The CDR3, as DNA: TGTGCCAGCAGCCAAGAGGCGGGACAGGGATTATATCAGCCCCAGCATTTT. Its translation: CASSQEAGQGLYQPQHF.